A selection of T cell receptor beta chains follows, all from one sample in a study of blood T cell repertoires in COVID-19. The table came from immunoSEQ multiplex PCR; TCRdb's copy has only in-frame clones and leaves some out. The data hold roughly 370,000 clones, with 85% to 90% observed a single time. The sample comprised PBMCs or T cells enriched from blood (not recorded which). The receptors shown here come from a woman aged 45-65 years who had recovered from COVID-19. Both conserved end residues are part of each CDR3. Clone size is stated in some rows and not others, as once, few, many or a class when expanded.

cdr3_aa: CASGGGEAFF
cdr3_length: 10
v_call: TRBV2
clone_size: NA

cdr3_aa: CASSEMGHGGTEAFF
cdr3_length: 15
v_call: TRBV2
clone_size: NA

cdr3_aa: CASSESQGQGSEAFF
cdr3_length: 15
v_call: TRBV25-1
clone_size: once

cdr3_aa: CASTDRDQQFF
cdr3_length: 11
v_call: TRBV6-5
clone_size: NA

cdr3_aa: CASSLTRPSNQPQHF
cdr3_length: 15
v_call: TRBV28
clone_size: NA

cdr3_aa: CASSDGGMNTEAFF
cdr3_length: 14
v_call: TRBV6-4
clone_size: once

cdr3_aa: CASTQQRRGSGDTQYF
cdr3_length: 16
v_call: TRBV28
clone_size: NA

cdr3_aa: CASTSGTGGYGYTF
cdr3_length: 14
v_call: TRBV21-1
clone_size: NA

cdr3_aa: CSVEAGWHEQFF
cdr3_length: 12
v_call: TRBV29-1
clone_size: NA

cdr3_aa: CASSLVSGTAGNTIYF
cdr3_length: 16
v_call: TRBV7-9
clone_size: few

cdr3_aa: CAWSVGAANTEAFF
cdr3_length: 14
v_call: TRBV30
clone_size: NA

cdr3_aa: CASSDDSYSSGNTIYF
cdr3_length: 16
v_call: TRBV2
clone_size: NA

cdr3_aa: CASSRSGQTNYGYTF
cdr3_length: 15
v_call: TRBV7-9
clone_size: NA

cdr3_aa: CASRTTSGVQTQYF
cdr3_length: 14
v_call: TRBV6-5
clone_size: NA

cdr3_aa: CASMGQRNEKLFF
cdr3_length: 13
v_call: TRBV2
clone_size: once

cdr3_aa: CASSPPLTGEDTEAFF
cdr3_length: 16
v_call: TRBV18
clone_size: NA

cdr3_aa: CASNRENTEAFF
cdr3_length: 12
v_call: TRBV9
clone_size: NA

cdr3_aa: CASSVQQGASAEAFF
cdr3_length: 15
v_call: TRBV19
clone_size: NA

cdr3_aa: CASSRLAGELQETQYF
cdr3_length: 16
v_call: TRBV5-6
clone_size: once

cdr3_aa: CASSPRPGQGAGNTEAFF
cdr3_length: 18
v_call: TRBV7-6
clone_size: NA

cdr3_aa: CASSQDIAGGTDTQYF
cdr3_length: 16
v_call: TRBV4-2
clone_size: NA

cdr3_aa: CASKMTGGFRNTEAFF
cdr3_length: 16
v_call: TRBV19
clone_size: few

cdr3_aa: CASSQDRVSPLHF
cdr3_length: 13
v_call: TRBV4-1
clone_size: NA

cdr3_aa: CASGGDSISNQPQHF
cdr3_length: 15
v_call: TRBV28
clone_size: NA

cdr3_aa: CASSLLDFSENSPLHF
cdr3_length: 16
v_call: TRBV7-8
clone_size: NA

cdr3_aa: CASSRTGGYTF
cdr3_length: 11
v_call: TRBV4-1
clone_size: NA

cdr3_aa: CASSYGQRETQYF
cdr3_length: 13
v_call: TRBV6-2/TRBV6-3
clone_size: NA

cdr3_aa: CASRDTPGLASRAQYF
cdr3_length: 16
v_call: TRBV21-1
clone_size: NA

cdr3_aa: CASSPGTSGGGIYNEQFF
cdr3_length: 18
v_call: TRBV27
clone_size: NA

cdr3_aa: CAWSAPGNTIYF
cdr3_length: 12
v_call: TRBV30
clone_size: NA

cdr3_aa: CASSVGEKLFF
cdr3_length: 11
v_call: TRBV2
clone_size: NA

cdr3_aa: CASSLGQGKGNQPQHF
cdr3_length: 16
v_call: TRBV5-5
clone_size: NA

cdr3_aa: CSVTSGGGYEQYF
cdr3_length: 13
v_call: TRBV29-1
clone_size: NA

cdr3_aa: CASSLTGGYEQYF
cdr3_length: 13
v_call: TRBV7-2
clone_size: NA

cdr3_aa: CASSPKADRGCTDTQYF
cdr3_length: 17
v_call: TRBV7-9
clone_size: NA

cdr3_aa: CASSPGTASYGYTF
cdr3_length: 14
v_call: TRBV5-1
clone_size: NA

cdr3_aa: CAISDELLSYEQYF
cdr3_length: 14
v_call: TRBV10-3
clone_size: NA

cdr3_aa: CASSSTSGGVSYEQYF
cdr3_length: 16
v_call: TRBV5-1
clone_size: NA

cdr3_aa: CATRDRDVGETQYF
cdr3_length: 14
v_call: TRBV28
clone_size: NA

cdr3_aa: CASSLDLRALFDPNEQFF
cdr3_length: 18
v_call: TRBV5-1
clone_size: NA

cdr3_aa: CASDAMGQGREKLFF
cdr3_length: 15
v_call: TRBV2
clone_size: NA

cdr3_aa: CASSIVTGGASYGYTF
cdr3_length: 16
v_call: TRBV19
clone_size: NA

cdr3_aa: CASSAYTDTQYF
cdr3_length: 12
v_call: TRBV9
clone_size: NA

cdr3_aa: CASSNRGSQFNSPLHF
cdr3_length: 16
v_call: TRBV5-1
clone_size: NA

cdr3_aa: CASSLRGYYEQYF
cdr3_length: 13
v_call: TRBV5-1
clone_size: NA